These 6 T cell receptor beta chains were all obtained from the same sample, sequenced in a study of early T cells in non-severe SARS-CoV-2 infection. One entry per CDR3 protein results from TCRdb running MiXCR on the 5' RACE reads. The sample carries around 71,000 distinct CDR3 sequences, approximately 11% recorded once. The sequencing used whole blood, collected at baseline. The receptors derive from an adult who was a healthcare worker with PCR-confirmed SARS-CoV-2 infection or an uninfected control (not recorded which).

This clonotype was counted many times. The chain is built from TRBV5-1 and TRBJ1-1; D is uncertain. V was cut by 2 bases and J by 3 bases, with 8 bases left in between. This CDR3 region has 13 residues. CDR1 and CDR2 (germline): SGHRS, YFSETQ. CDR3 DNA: TGCGCCAGCAGCTTCAGCGGGGACACTGAAGCTTTCTTT. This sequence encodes CASSFSGDTEAFF.

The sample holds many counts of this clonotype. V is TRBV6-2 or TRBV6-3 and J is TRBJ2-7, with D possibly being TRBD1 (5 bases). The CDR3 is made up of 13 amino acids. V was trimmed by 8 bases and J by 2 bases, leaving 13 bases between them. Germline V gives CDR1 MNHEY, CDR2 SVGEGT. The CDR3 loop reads CASRDSKTYEQYF. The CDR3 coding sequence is TGTGCCAGCCGAGACAGTAAAACCTACGAGCAGTACTTC.

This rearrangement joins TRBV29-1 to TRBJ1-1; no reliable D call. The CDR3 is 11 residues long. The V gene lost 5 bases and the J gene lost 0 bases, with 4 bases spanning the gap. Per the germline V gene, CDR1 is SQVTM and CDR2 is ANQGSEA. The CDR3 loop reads CSVSMNTEAFF. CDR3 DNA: TGCAGCGTTTCGATGAACACTGAAGCTTTCTTT.

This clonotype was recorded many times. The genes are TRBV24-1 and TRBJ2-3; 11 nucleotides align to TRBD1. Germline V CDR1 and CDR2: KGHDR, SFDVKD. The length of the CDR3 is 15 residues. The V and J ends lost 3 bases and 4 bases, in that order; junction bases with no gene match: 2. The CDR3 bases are TGTGCCACCAGTGATGGGACAGGGGGTGCAGATACGCAGTATTTT. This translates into CATSDGTGGADTQYF.

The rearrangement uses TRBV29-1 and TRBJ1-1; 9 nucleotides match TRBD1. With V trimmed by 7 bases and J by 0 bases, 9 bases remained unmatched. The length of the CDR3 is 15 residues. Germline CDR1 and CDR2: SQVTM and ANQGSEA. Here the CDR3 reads CSAGTGLILNTEAFF. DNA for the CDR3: TGCAGCGCCGGGACAGGGCTTATATTGAACACTGAAGCTTTCTTT.

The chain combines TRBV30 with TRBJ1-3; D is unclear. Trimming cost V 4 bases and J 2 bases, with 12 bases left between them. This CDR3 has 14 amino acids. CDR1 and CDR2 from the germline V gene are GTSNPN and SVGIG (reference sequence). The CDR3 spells CAWTEGRAGNTIYF. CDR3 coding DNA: TGTGCCTGGACCGAAGGGAGGGCTGGAAACACCATATATTTT.